These 12 T cell receptor beta chains share one sample of origin, sequenced in a study of OX40 agonist ivuxolimab in advanced cancers. Profiled with immunoSEQ multiplex PCR; TCRdb holds only in-frame clones, not every one. The sample holds 60,000 to 65,000 clones, around 90% seen once. The material was CD4+ or CD8+ T cells sorted from blood, obtained in a trial of the OX40 agonist ivuxolimab. The receptors were gathered from an adult with an advanced solid tumor such as melanoma, head and neck, liver or kidney cancer.

The chain recombines TRBV7-2 with TRBJ1-4; TRBD1 agrees at 11 bases. This CDR3 spans 15 amino acids. V trimming: 1 base; J trimming: 6 bases; junction bases outside the gene matches: 1. Germline values: CDR1 SGHTA, CDR2 FQGNSA. CDR3 coding DNA: TGTGCCAGCAGCTTAGGGGACAGGGGGTATGAAAAACTGTTTTTT. The encoded protein is CASSLGDRGYEKLFF.

V usage is TRBV5-1 and J usage is TRBJ2-7; no firm D call. Germline V gene data show CDR1 as SGHRS and CDR2 as YFSETQ. V lost 1 base and J lost 0, with 11 bases in between. This CDR3 spans 15 amino acids. Written as DNA, the CDR3 is TGCGCCAGCAGCTTGCGGCAGGTTAGCTCCTACGAGCAGTACTTC. Protein sequence: CASSLRQVSSYEQYF.

This clone has a single count. The chain is built from TRBV29-1 and TRBJ2-2, with 7 bases fitting TRBD1. Trimming at V came to 7 bases and at J to 2 bases, leaving 10 bases not matched to a gene. Germline CDR1 reads SQVTM; CDR2 reads ANQGSEA. The CDR3 contains 15 residues. The CDR3, as DNA: TGCAGCGCCACACAGGGGTCCCCAAACACCGGGGAGCTGTTTTTT. It yields the protein CSATQGSPNTGELFF.

The V and J genes are TRBV11-2 and TRBJ2-7; no definite D call. The CDR3 length is 14 residues. Per the germline V gene, CDR1 is SGHAT and CDR2 is FQNNGV. Trimming took off 0 bases at V and 2 bases at J, with 8 bases between the two ends. CDR3 nucleotide sequence: TGTGCCAGCAGCTTAGAGGCAGGAACCTACGAGCAGTACTTC. It specifies CASSLEAGTYEQYF.

This sequence joins TRBV5-6 and TRBJ2-1; TRBD2 agrees at 12 bases. CDR3 length: 17 amino acids. CDR1 and CDR2 (germline): SGHDT, YYEEEE. V trimming: 4 bases; J trimming: 4 bases; junction bases outside the gene matches: 9. The CDR3 protein is CASSLSSGRAGYNEQFF. The CDR3 DNA sequence: TGTGCCAGCAGCCTATCTAGCGGGAGGGCGGGGTACAATGAGCAGTTCTTC.

The chain carries TRBV2 and TRBJ2-6; D is perhaps TRBD1 (5 bases). Germline assignment: CDR1 SNHLY and CDR2 FYNNEI. V lost 9 bases and J lost 1, with 10 bases in between. This CDR3 spans 14 amino acids. In DNA, the CDR3 is TGTGCCAGGTCAGGGTCTTCTGGGGCCAACGTCCTGACTTTC. Its protein product is CARSGSSGANVLTF.

The chain combines TRBV4-1 with TRBJ2-5; no reliable D call. V lost 0 bases to trimming and J lost 5 bases, with 4 bases between them. The CDR3 spans 12 residues. In germline, CDR1 is MGHRA, CDR2 YSYEKL. The CDR3 region is CASSQDWETQYF. CDR3 DNA sequence: TGCGCCAGCAGCCAAGATTGGGAGACCCAGTACTTC.

DNA of the CDR3: TGTGCCAGCAGCTCTAGGGACAGGGTGGGCAATCAGCCCCAGCATTTT. Protein: CASSSRDRVGNQPQHF. The V gene is TRBV5-8, the J gene TRBJ1-5, with 9 bases matching TRBD1. The CDR3 has 16 amino acids. Losses at the gene ends were 3 bases for V and 2 bases for J; bases not matched to a gene: 6. Germline CDR1 and CDR2: SGHTS and YDEGEE. Drawing the rest from reference TRBV5-8 and TRBJ1-5, the complete variable domain is EAGVTQSPTHLIKTRGQQATLRCSPISGHTSVYWYQQALGLGLQFLLWYDEGEERNRGNFPPRFSGRQFPNYSSELNVNALELEDSALYLCASSSRDRVGNQPQHFGDGTRLSIL.

The chain is built from TRBV6-1 and TRBJ2-7; D is undetermined. The germline gives CDR1 MNHNS, CDR2 SASEGT. The CDR3 sequence is 11 residues long. Trimming took off 6 bases at V and 5 bases at J, with 8 bases between the two ends. This chain's CDR3 is CASRMGNEQYF. The CDR3 bases are TGTGCCAGCAGAATGGGGAACGAGCAGTACTTC.

This chain links TRBV29-1 with TRBJ2-7; D ambiguous. CDR1 and CDR2 from the germline V gene are SQVTM and ANQGSEA. The CDR3 covers 13 residues. V was cut by 1 base and J by 0 bases, with 7 bases left in between. CDR3 bases: TGCAGCGTTGAAGTGCCCGGCTCCTACGAGCAGTACTTC. Translation gives CSVEVPGSYEQYF.

This rearrangement joins TRBV23-1 to TRBJ2-7, with no clear D. TRBV23-1 is assigned to the ORF class and has an uncertain function. V lost 0 bases and J 2 bases, leaving 17 bases between the germline ends. The CDR3 extends over 17 amino acids. The CDR3 region has the DNA TGCGCCAGCAGTCAATCGTTCAAGCAGGCGAGAACCTACGAGCAGTACTTC. This sequence encodes CASSQSFKQARTYEQYF.

On this clone itself: Compared with germline, one end of the junction differs, possibly owing to a read error. Here the CDR3 reads CASSLTGARDEQYF. The CDR3 region has the DNA TGTGCCAGCAGCCTAACCGGGGCGCGCGACGAGCAGTACTTC. This chain connects TRBV7-3 to TRBJ2-7; D may correspond to TRBD1 or TRBD2 (5 bases each). Germline V gene sequence: CDR1 SGHTA, CDR2 FQGTGA. The CDR3 totals 14 residues.